The clone carrying this T cell receptor (beta chain) was picked up one time. No antigen is known for it. It was with a sample-barcoded 5' primer and a J-beta primer mix that a second PCR of about 6 to 11 cycles was run. MiXCR was run by TCRdb on the 5' RACE reads, yielding one entry per CDR3 protein. This table has some 1.5 million distinct CDR3 sequences, around 40% appearing once. These data are taken from a study of blood T cells in healthy people across ages. The V gene lost 4 bases and the J gene lost 8 bases, with 13 bases spanning the gap. The CDR3 totals 13 residues. In germline, CDR1 is SGDLS, CDR2 YYNGEE. Regarding the study as a whole: Significant beta diversity loss was already apparent by age roughly 44, declining roughly linearly. Bulk PBMC profiling left naive and antigen-experienced comparisons inconclusive.

This chain joins TRBV9 and TRBJ2-1, with D unresolved. This TCR was recovered from a woman aged 18-30 years in good health. The sequenced sample was blood. CDR3 nucleotides: TGTGCCAGCAGCTCGCAGAGGACCTATGAGCAGTTCTTC. It codes for CASSSQRTYEQFF.